This T cell receptor (beta chain) came from a study of T cells after yellow fever vaccination. This clonotype appeared many times. TCRdb processed the 5' RACE reads anew with MiXCR; each CDR3 protein has one entry. The data show more than 90,000 distinct CDR3 sequences, with roughly 8.9% seen just once and 25% held by the top ten. CDR3 length equals 17 residues. Trimming at V came to 5 bases and at J to 0 bases, leaving 7 bases not matched to a gene. The V gene's germline CDR1 is PRHDT and CDR2 FYEKMQ (reference sequence). This receptor was obtained from a man in his thirties or forties who received the YFV17D yellow fever vaccine. Sequences were derived from CD8+ T cells sorted from PBMCs, sampled 45 days after the yellow fever booster vaccination. The chain is built from TRBV13 and TRBJ2-1; TRBD2 agrees at 10 bases. This chain's CDR3 is CASSLAGAVPSYNEQFF. CDR3 bases: TGTGCCAGCAGCCTAGCGGGAGCCGTCCCCTCCTACAATGAGCAGTTCTTC.